These 4 T cell receptor beta chains originate from one sample sequenced in a study of blood T cell repertoires in COVID-19. Method: immunoSEQ multiplex PCR; TCRdb's copy keeps in-frame clones and lacks some. The data show roughly 140,000 clones, roughly 84% seen once. Sequencing was done on a sample of peripheral blood. All receptors derive from a man aged 70-80 years with acute or convalescent COVID-19.

J is TRBJ1-4 and V is TRBV3-1 (or the pseudogene TRBV3-2); D ambiguous. Germline V gene data show CDR1 as LGHDT and CDR2 as YNNKEL (reference sequence). This CDR3 contains 13 residues. Trimming left V 3 bases short and J 8 bases short, with 10 bases between. CDR3 region: CASSHGSREKLFF. CDR3 coding DNA: TGTGCCAGCAGCCATGGGAGTCGGGAAAAACTGTTTTTT.

The rearrangement joins TRBV5-1 to TRBJ2-7, with D perhaps TRBD2 (5 bases). CDR1 is SGHRS, CDR2 YFSETQ, per germline. The CDR3 has 14 residues. The V end was cut by 7 bases, the J end by 0 bases, with 14 bases between. Here the CDR3 DNA reads TGCGCCAGCGCCGGCCGGGATTACTCCTACGAGCAGTACTTC. Translation: CASAGRDYSYEQYF.

J is TRBJ1-4 and V is TRBV27; the D is unclear. CDR1 and CDR2 from the germline V gene are MNHEY and SMNVEV (reference sequence). The CDR3 has 14 residues. The germline V and J ends were trimmed by 5 bases and 0 bases, with 7 bases remaining between them. As DNA, the CDR3 is TGTGCCAGCAGTCAAGCCGCAACTAATGAAAAACTGTTTTTT. This codes for CASSQAATNEKLFF.

This clone was counted once. The CDR3: CASSPAAGGGNTIYF. The CDR3 bases are TGTGCCAGCAGCCCTGCGGCGGGGGGCGGAAACACCATATATTTT. This chain links TRBV7-2 with TRBJ1-3, with D maybe TRBD1 (6 bases). V lost 5 bases and J 4 bases, leaving 15 bases between the germline ends. Germline assignment: CDR1 SGHTA and CDR2 FQGNSA. This CDR3 contains 15 residues.